Listed here are 13 T cell receptor beta chains from one sample, sequenced in a study of blood T cell repertoires in COVID-19. The repertoire was sequenced with immunoSEQ multiplex PCR; TCRdb's copy has only in-frame clones and lacks some. The table includes some 190,000 clones, 80% detected once. Sample: PBMCs or T cells enriched from blood (not recorded which). The source is a man aged 25-40 years with acute COVID-19.

The chain employs TRBV6-6 and TRBJ2-5; D unclear. The germline CDR1 and CDR2 sequences are MNHNY and SVGAGI (reference sequence). Trimming stripped 0 bases from V and 5 bases from J, with 10 bases between. This CDR3 is 14 amino acids long. CDR3 region: CASSYSSFGETQYF. For the CDR3, the DNA is TGTGCCAGCAGTTACTCGAGTTTCGGGGAGACCCAGTACTTC.

The chain has TRBV5-1 and TRBJ1-4; tentatively, D is TRBD1 (5 bases). The CDR3 is made up of 15 amino acids. Germline V lookup: CDR1 SGHRS, CDR2 YFSETQ. The V gene lost 0 bases and the J gene lost 8 bases, with 14 bases spanning the gap. In DNA, the CDR3 is TGCGCCAGCAGCTTGGCCGGAGGGGAATACGAAAAACTGTTTTTT. This encodes CASSLAGGEYEKLFF.

This clone was observed a single time. Relative to the germline gene, one junction end is altered; a read error may explain this. The rearrangement links TRBV7-9 to TRBJ2-7; D is perhaps TRBD2 (6 bases). Germline assignment: CDR1 SEHNR and CDR2 FQNEAQ (reference sequence). The CDR3 runs to 14 residues. As DNA, the CDR3 is TGTGCCAGCAGCCCAACCGGGACTTACTACGAGCAGTGCTTC. It encodes CASSPTGTYYEQCF.

The gene calls are TRBV7-3 and TRBJ2-6; 8 bases map to TRBD1. Germline-derived CDR1 and CDR2 are SGHTA and FQGTGA. The J segment lost 0 bases and the V segment lost 5 bases, leaving 12 bases of the junction unmatched. The CDR3 is 19 residues long. CDR3 in amino acids: CASSRLQQGVVSGANVLTF. The CDR3 DNA sequence: TGTGCCAGCAGCCGACTTCAACAGGGGGTAGTCTCTGGGGCCAACGTCCTGACTTTC.

This clone was seen only once. The rearrangement uses TRBV28 and TRBJ1-1, with TRBD1 as a possible D gene (6 bases). The V end was cut by 7 bases, the J end by 1 base, with 16 bases between. Germline V gene lookup returns CDR1 MDHEN and CDR2 SYDVKM. The CDR3 covers 15 residues. This CDR3 is CASNIGTPKNTEAFF. The DNA for the CDR3 is TGTGCCAGCAATATCGGGACACCTAAGAACACTGAAGCTTTCTTT.

The chain has TRBV15 and TRBJ2-7; 10 nucleotides line up with TRBD2. Trimming at V came to 5 bases and at J to 3 bases, leaving 7 bases not matched to a gene. The CDR3 totals 15 residues. The germline V gene encodes CDR1 LNHNV and CDR2 YYDKDF (reference sequence). CDR3 residues: CATSAKRGGFYEQYF. The CDR3 DNA follows: TGTGCCACCAGCGCAAAGCGGGGGGGCTTCTACGAGCAGTACTTC.

As to this clone: Other DNA sequences of this sample code for an identical CDR3. V and J are TRBV19 and TRBJ2-5; TRBD1 aligns across 7 bases. V shed 6 bases and J 5 bases; nucleotides not matched to a gene: 0. The V gene's germline CDR1 is LNHDA and CDR2 SQIVND (reference sequence). The CDR3 runs 11 residues. The CDR3 region is CASRQGETQYF. CDR3 sequence (DNA): TGTGCCAGTAGACAGGGGGAGACCCAGTACTTC. Complete variable domain (other parts from reference TRBV19 and TRBJ2-5): DGGITQSPKYLFRKEGQNVTLSCEQNLNHDAMYWYRQDPGQGLRLIYYSQIVNDFQKGDIAEGYSVSREKKESFPLTVTSAQKNPTAFYLCASRQGETQYFGPGTRLLVL.

This clone occurred a few times. The chain employs TRBV5-1 and TRBJ1-3, with a tentative D call TRBD1 (6 bases). The length of the CDR3 is 15 residues. V shed 4 bases and J shed 4 bases, with 15 bases lying between them. CDR1 is SGHRS, CDR2 YFSETQ, per germline. The CDR3 sequence: CASSDTGSQGNTIYF. CDR3 DNA sequence: TGCGCCAGCAGCGATACAGGGTCACAAGGAAACACCATATATTTT.

This clone has a single count. The rearrangement uses TRBV30 and TRBJ2-1, with 9 positions matching TRBD2. V trimming: 3 bases; J trimming: 6 bases; junction bases outside the gene matches: 6. The germline gives CDR1 GTSNPN, CDR2 SVGIG (reference sequence). This CDR3 has 14 amino acids. CDR3 in amino acids: CAWRGRGGPNEQFF. CDR3 nucleotides: TGTGCCTGGAGGGGGCGGGGGGGCCCCAATGAGCAGTTCTTC.

The chain joins TRBV18 to TRBJ2-5; TRBD1 agrees at 9 bases. Trimming at V came to 6 bases and at J to 6 bases, leaving 5 bases not matched to a gene. The CDR3 is 13 amino acids. Germline lookup yields CDR1 KGHSH and CDR2 LQKENI. DNA for the CDR3: TGTGCCAGCTCCCAAGACAGGGGGAAGACCCAGTACTTC. Amino acid sequence: CASSQDRGKTQYF. The full variable domain, rest sourced from reference TRBV18 and TRBJ2-5, is NAGVMQNPRHLVRRRGQEARLRCSPMKGHSHVYWYRQLPEEGLKFMVYLQKENIIDESGMPKERFSAEFPKEGPSILRIQQVVRGDSAAYFCASSQDRGKTQYFGPGTRLLVL.

The chain links TRBV7-9 to TRBJ2-4, with a weak D call TRBD1 (5 bases). Germline V gene data show CDR1 as SEHNR and CDR2 as FQNEAQ (reference sequence). Between the trimmed V and J ends, which lost 1 base and 8 bases, there was a span of 12 bases. CDR3 length: 14 amino acids. The CDR3 bases are TGTGCCAGCAGCTTAGGTGGGGCGGCGGACATTCAGTACTTC. This codes for CASSLGGAADIQYF. The full variable domain, with the rest looked up from reference TRBV7-9 and TRBJ2-4, is DTGVSQNPRHKITKRGQNVTFRCDPISEHNRLYWYRQTLGQGPEFLTYFQNEAQLEKSRLLSDRFSAERPKGSFSTLEIQRTEQGDSAMYLCASSLGGAADIQYFGAGTRLSVL.

This chain joins TRBV18 and TRBJ1-5, with 10 positions matching TRBD1. V was pared by 5 bases and J by 2 bases, with 0 bases of the junction left unmatched. Germline values: CDR1 KGHSH, CDR2 LQKENI. The CDR3 contains 14 residues. The chain's CDR3 is CASSGQGGNQPQHF. The DNA for the CDR3 is TGTGCCAGCTCAGGACAGGGGGGCAATCAGCCCCAGCATTTT.

J is TRBJ1-2 and V is TRBV7-3; possible D gene TRBD1, 5 bases. This CDR3 comprises 13 residues. CDR1 and CDR2 (germline): SGHTA, FQGTGA. Trimming took off 2 bases at V and 7 bases at J, with 11 bases between the two ends. CDR3 residues: CASSLFRGSGYTF. In DNA, the CDR3 is TGTGCCAGCAGCTTATTTAGGGGAAGTGGCTACACCTTC.